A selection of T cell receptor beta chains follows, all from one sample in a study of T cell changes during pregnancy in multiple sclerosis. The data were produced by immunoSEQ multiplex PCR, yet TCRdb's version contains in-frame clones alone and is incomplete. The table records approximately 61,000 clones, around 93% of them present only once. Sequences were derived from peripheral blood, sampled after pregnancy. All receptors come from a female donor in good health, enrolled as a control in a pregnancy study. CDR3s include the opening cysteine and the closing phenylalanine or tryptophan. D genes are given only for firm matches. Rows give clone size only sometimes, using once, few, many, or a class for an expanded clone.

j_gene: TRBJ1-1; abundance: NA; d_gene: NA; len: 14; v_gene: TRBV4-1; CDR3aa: CASSSINGNTEAFF; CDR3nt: TGCGCCAGCAGCTCTATTAACGGGAACACTGAAGCTTTCTTT
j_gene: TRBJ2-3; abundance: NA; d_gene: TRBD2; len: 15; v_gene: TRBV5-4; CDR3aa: CASSLWVGGGDTQYF; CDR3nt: TGTGCCAGCAGCTTGTGGGTGGGCGGGGGAGATACGCAGTATTTT
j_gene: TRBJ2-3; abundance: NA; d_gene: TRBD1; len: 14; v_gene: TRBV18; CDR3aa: CASSPGTGADTQYF; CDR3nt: TGTGCCAGCTCACCTGGGACAGGGGCAGATACGCAGTATTTT
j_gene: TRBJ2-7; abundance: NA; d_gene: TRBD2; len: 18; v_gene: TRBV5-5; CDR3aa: CASSGDGTSGRVYYEQYF; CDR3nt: TGTGCCAGCAGCGGGGACGGGACTAGCGGGAGAGTTTACTACGAGCAGTACTTC
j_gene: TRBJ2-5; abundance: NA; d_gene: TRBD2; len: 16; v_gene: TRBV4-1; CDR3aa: CASSLGTSGPGETQYF; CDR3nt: TGCGCCAGCAGCCTAGGGACTAGCGGTCCCGGAGAGACCCAGTACTTC
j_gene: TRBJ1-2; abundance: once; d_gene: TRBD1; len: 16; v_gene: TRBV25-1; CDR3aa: CASSESGQGYDYGYTF; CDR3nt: TGTGCCAGCAGTGAGTCGGGACAGGGGTATGACTATGGCTACACCTTC
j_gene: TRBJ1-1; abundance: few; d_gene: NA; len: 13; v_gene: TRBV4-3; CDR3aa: CASSQSRGGSAFF; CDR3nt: TGCGCCAGCAGCCAATCCCGGGGGGGATCCGCTTTCTTT
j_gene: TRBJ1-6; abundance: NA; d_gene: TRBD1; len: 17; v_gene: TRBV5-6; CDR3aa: CASSLSAGQGHNSPLHF; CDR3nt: TGTGCCAGCAGCTTAAGCGCCGGACAGGGGCATAATTCACCCCTCCACTTT
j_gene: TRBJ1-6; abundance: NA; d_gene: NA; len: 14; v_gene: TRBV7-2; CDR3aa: CASSLTAGNSPLHF; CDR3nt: TGTGCCAGCAGCTTAACGGCAGGGAATTCACCCCTCCACTTT
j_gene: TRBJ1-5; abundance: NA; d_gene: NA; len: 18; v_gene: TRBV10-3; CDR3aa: CAISESRGLLNSNQPQHF; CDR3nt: TGTGCCATCAGTGAGTCGAGAGGGTTATTAAATAGCAATCAGCCCCAGCATTTT
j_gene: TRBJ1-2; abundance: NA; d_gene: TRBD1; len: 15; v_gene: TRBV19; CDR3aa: CASGPGGDRALGYTF; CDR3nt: TGTGCCAGTGGGCCCGGGGGGGACAGGGCGCTCGGCTACACCTTC
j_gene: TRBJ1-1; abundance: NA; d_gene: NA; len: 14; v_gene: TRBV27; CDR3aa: CASSPGMWGTEAFF; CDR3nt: TGTGCCAGCAGTCCAGGGATGTGGGGCACTGAAGCTTTCTTT
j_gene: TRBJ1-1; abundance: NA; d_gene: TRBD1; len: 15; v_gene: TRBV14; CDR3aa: CASSARTGGNTEAFF; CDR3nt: TGTGCCAGCAGCGCCCGGACAGGGGGGAACACTGAAGCTTTCTTT
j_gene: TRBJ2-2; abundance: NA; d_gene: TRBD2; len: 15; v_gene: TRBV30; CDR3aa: CAWSGKRGGSGELFF; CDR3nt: TGTGCCTGGAGTGGGAAGCGGGGGGGGTCGGGGGAGCTGTTTTTT
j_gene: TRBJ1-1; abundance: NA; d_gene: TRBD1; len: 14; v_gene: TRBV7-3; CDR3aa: CASSSGQANTEAFF; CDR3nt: TGTGCCAGCAGCTCGGGACAGGCGAACACTGAAGCTTTCTTT
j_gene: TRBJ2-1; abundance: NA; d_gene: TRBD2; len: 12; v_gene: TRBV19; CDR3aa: CATGGTYNEQFF; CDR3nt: TGCGCCACGGGGGGAACTTACAATGAGCAGTTCTTC
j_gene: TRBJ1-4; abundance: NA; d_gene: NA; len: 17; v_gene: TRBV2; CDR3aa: CASSATQRTATNEKLFF; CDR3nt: TGTGCCAGCAGTGCTACGCAACGGACAGCAACTAATGAAAAACTGTTTTTT
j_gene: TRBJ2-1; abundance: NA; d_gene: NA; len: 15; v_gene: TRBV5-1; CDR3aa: CASSLRSSGGGEQFF; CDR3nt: TGCGCCAGCAGCTTACGTTCGAGCGGAGGCGGTGAGCAGTTCTTC
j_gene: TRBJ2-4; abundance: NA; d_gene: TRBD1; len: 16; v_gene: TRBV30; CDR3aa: CAWSVGTASPFIIQYF; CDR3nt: TGTGCCTGGAGTGTCGGGACAGCGAGCCCGTTTATAATTCAGTACTTC
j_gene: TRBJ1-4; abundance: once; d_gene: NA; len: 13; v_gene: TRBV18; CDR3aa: CASSEGSNEKLFF; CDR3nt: TGTGCCAGCTCGGAGGGGTCTAATGAAAAACTGTTTTTT
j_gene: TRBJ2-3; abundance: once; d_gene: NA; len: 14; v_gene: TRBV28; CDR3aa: CASSLISGTDTQYF; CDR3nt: TGTGCCAGCAGTCTCATTAGCGGCACAGATACGCAGTATTTT
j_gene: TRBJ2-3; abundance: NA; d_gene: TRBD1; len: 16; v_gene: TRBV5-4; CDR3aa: CASSLGQGLLTDTQYF; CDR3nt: TGTGCCAGCAGCCTGGGACAGGGCCTTCTCACAGATACGCAGTATTTT
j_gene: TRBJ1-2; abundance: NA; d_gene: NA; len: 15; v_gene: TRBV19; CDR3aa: CASSTPGAWDYGYTF; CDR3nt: TGTGCCAGTAGTACCCCAGGGGCATGGGACTATGGCTACACCTTC
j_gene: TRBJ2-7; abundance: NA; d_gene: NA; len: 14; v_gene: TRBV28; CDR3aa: CASSLMPSSYEQYF; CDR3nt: TGTGCCAGCAGTTTAATGCCTAGCTCCTACGAGCAGTACTTC
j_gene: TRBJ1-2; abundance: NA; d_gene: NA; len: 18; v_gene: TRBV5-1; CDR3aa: CASSLAPPTGSINYGYTF; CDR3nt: TGCGCCAGCAGCTTGGCCCCCCCGACAGGCAGCATTAACTATGGCTACACCTTC
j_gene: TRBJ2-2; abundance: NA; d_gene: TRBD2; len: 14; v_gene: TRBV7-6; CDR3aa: CASSTGGGLGELFF; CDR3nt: TGTGCCAGCAGCACCGGGGGGGGGCTCGGGGAGCTGTTTTTT
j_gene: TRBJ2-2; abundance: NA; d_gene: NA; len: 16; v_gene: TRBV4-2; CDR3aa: CASSGGAGASDGELFF; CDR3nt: TGTGCCAGCAGCGGAGGGGCGGGGGCGAGCGACGGGGAGCTGTTTTTT
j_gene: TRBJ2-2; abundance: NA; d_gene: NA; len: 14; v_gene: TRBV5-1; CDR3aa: CASSPAPDTGELFF; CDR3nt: TGCGCCAGCAGCCCCGCCCCGGACACCGGGGAGCTGTTTTTT
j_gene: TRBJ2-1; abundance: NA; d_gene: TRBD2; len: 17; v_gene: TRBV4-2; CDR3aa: CASSQDDRGRAGNEQFF; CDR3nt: TGTGCCAGCAGCCAAGATGATCGCGGGAGGGCCGGTAATGAGCAGTTCTTC
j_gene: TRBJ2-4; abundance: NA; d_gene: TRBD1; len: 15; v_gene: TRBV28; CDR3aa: CASSLTGGTKNIQYF; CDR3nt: TGTGCCAGCAGTTTAACAGGGGGAACCAAAAACATTCAGTACTTC
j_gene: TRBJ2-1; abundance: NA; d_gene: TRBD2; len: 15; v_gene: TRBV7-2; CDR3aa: CASSLSSGGFDEQFF; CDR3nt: TGTGCCAGCAGCTTATCCAGCGGGGGGTTCGACGAGCAGTTCTTC
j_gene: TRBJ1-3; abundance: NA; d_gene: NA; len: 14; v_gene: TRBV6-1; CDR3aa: CASMTVASKNTIYF; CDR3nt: TGTGCCAGCATGACAGTGGCCTCCAAAAACACCATATATTTT
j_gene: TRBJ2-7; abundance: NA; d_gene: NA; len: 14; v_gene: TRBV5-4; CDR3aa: CASSLSTGTYEQYF; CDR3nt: TGTGCCAGCAGCTTGTCTACGGGAACCTACGAGCAGTACTTC
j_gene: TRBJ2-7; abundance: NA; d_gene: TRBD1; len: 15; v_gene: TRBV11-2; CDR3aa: CASSFLRDRSYEQYF; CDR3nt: TGTGCCAGCAGCTTCTTACGGGACAGGTCCTACGAGCAGTACTTC
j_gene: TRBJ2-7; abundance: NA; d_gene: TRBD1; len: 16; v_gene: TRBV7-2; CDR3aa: CASSLAPGQGKDEQYF; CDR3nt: TGTGCCAGCAGCCTGGCCCCGGGACAGGGTAAGGACGAGCAGTACTTC
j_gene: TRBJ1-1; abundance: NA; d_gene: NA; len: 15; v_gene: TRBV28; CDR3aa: CASSSPGGKNTEAFF; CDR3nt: TGTGCCAGCAGTTCCCCGGGAGGTAAGAACACTGAAGCTTTCTTT